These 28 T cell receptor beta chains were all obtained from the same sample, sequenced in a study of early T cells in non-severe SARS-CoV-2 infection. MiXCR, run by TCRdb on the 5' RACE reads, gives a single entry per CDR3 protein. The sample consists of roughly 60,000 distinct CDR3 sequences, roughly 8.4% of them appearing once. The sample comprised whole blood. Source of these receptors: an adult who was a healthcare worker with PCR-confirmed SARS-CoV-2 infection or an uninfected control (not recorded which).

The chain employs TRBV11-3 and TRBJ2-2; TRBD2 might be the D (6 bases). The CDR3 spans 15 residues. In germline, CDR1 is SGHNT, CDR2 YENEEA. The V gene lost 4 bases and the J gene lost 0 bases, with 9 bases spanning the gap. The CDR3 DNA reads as TGTGCCAGCAGCTCTGGAGGGCCGAACACCGGGGAGCTGTTTTTT. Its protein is CASSSGGPNTGELFF.

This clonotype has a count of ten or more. CDR3 DNA: TGTGCCAGCAGCCGCGCGGCAGAGCCCTACGAGCAGTACTTC. This codes for CASSRAAEPYEQYF. This chain joins TRBV9 and TRBJ2-7; no clear D gene. CDR1 and CDR2 from the germline V gene are SGDLS and YYNGEE. The CDR3 is made up of 14 amino acids. The V end lost 4 bases, the J end lost 2 bases, and 13 bases lay between the germline ends.

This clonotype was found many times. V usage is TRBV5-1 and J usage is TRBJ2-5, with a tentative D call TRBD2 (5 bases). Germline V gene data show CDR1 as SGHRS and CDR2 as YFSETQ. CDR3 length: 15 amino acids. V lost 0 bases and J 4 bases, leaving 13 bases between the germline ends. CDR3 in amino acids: CASSLGQAGGETQYF. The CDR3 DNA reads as TGCGCCAGCAGCTTGGGGCAGGCGGGCGGAGAGACCCAGTACTTC.

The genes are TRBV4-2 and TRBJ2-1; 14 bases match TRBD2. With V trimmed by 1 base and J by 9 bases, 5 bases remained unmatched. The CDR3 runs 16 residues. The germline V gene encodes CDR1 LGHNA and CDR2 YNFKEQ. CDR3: CASSQAGLAGAGEQFF. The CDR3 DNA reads TGTGCCAGCAGCCAAGCGGGACTAGCGGGAGCCGGTGAGCAGTTCTTC.

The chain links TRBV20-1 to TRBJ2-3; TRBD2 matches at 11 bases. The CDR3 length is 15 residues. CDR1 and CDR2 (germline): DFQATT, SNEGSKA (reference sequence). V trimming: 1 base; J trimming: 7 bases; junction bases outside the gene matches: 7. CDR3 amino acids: CSARGVAGGGYTQYF. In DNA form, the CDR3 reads TGCAGTGCTAGAGGAGTAGCGGGAGGGGGATATACGCAGTATTTT.

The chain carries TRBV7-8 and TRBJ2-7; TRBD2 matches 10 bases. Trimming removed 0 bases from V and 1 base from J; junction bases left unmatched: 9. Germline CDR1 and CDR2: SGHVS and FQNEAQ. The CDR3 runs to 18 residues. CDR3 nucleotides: TGTGCCAGCAGCTTAGCGGCCCCGGGACTAGCGAGTTCCTACGAGCAGTACTTC. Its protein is CASSLAAPGLASSYEQYF. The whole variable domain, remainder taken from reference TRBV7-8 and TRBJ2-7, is GAGVSQSPRYKVAKRGQDVALRCDPISGHVSLFWYQQALGQGPEFLTYFQNEAQLDKSGLPSDRFFAERPEGSVSTLKIQRTQQEDSAVYLCASSLAAPGLASSYEQYFGPGTRLTVT.

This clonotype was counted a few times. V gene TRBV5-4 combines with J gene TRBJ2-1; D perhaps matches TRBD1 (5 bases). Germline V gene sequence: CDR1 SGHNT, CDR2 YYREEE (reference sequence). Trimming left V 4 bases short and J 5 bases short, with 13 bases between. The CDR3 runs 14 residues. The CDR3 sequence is CASSTPKGHNEQFF. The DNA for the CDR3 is TGTGCCAGCAGCACCCCAAAGGGGCACAATGAGCAGTTCTTC.

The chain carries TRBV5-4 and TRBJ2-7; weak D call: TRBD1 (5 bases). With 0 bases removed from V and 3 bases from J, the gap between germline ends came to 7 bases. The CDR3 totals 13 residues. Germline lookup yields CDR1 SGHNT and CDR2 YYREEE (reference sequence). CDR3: CASSLEQVYEQYF. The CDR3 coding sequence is TGTGCCAGCAGCTTGGAACAGGTCTACGAGCAGTACTTC. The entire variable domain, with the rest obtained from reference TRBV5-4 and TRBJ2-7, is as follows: ETGVTQSPTHLIKTRGQQVTLRCSSQSGHNTVSWYQQALGQGPQFIFQYYREEENGRGNFPPRFSGLQFPNYSSELNVNALELDDSALYLCASSLEQVYEQYFGPGTRLTVT.

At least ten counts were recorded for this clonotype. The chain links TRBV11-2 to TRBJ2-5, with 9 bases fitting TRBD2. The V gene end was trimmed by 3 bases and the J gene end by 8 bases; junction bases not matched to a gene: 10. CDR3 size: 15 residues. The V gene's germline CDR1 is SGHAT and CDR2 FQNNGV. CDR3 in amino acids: CASSLTSGQGGTQYF. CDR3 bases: TGTGCCAGCAGCTTGACTAGCGGTCAGGGGGGAACCCAGTACTTC.

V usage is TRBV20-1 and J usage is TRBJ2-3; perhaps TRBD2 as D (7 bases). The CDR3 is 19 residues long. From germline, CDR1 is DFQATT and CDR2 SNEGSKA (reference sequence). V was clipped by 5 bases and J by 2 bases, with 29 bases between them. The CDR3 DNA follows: TGCAGTGCTCATTCTGGGGAGGGGGAGGCCCCCGTCTACACAGATACGCAGTATTTT. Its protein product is CSAHSGEGEAPVYTDTQYF.

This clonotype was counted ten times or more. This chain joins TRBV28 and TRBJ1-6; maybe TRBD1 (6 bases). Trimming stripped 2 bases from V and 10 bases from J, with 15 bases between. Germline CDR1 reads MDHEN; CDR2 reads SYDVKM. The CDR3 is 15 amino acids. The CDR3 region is CASSLISRGWSPLHF. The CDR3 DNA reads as TGTGCCAGCAGTTTAATTTCCAGGGGATGGTCACCCCTCCACTTT.

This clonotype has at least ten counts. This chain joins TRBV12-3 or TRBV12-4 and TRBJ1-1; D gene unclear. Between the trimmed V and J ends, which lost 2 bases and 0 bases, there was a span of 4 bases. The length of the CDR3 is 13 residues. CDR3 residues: CASSLHLNTEAFF. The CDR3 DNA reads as TGTGCCAGCAGTTTACACTTGAACACTGAAGCTTTCTTT.

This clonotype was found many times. The CDR3 nucleotides read TGTGCCAGCAGCCGCGACAGGGGTCTAGGCGGCTACACCTTC. Translated, it gives CASSRDRGLGGYTF. The chain uses TRBV3-1 and TRBJ1-2, with 8 nucleotides matching TRBD1. J gave up 8 bases and V 4 bases, and 9 bases lay outside the gene matches. In germline, CDR1 is LGHDT, CDR2 YNNKEL (reference sequence). This CDR3 comprises 14 residues.

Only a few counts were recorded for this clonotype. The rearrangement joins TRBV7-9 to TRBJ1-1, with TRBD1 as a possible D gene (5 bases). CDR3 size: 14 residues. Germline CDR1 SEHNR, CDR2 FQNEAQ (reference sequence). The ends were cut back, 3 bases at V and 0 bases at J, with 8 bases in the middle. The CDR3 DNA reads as TGTGCCAGCAGCTTGACAGCCATGAACACTGAAGCTTTCTTT. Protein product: CASSLTAMNTEAFF.

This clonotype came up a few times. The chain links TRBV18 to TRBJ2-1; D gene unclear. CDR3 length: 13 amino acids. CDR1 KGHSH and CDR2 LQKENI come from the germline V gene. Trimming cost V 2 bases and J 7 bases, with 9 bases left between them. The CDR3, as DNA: TGTGCCAGCTCACCAGGGTCGGGTAATGAGCAGTTCTTC. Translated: CASSPGSGNEQFF. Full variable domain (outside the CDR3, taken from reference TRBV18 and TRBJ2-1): NAGVMQNPRHLVRRRGQEARLRCSPMKGHSHVYWYRQLPEEGLKFMVYLQKENIIDESGMPKERFSAEFPKEGPSILRIQQVVRGDSAAYFCASSPGSGNEQFFGPGTRLTVL.

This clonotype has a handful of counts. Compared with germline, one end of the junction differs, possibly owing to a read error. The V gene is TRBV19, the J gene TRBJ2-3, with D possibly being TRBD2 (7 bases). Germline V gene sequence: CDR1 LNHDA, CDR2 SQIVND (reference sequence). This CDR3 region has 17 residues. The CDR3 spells CASNPALTGGPTYTQYF. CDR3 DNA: TGTGCCAGTAATCCGGCCCTCACGGGGGGCCCCACATATACGCAGTATTTT.

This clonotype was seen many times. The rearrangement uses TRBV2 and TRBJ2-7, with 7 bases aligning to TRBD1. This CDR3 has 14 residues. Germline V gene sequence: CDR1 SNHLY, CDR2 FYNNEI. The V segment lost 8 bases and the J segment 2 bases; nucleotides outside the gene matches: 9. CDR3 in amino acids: CASSRQGKAYEQYF. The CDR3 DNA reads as TGTGCCAGCTCCCGACAGGGAAAAGCCTACGAGCAGTACTTC.

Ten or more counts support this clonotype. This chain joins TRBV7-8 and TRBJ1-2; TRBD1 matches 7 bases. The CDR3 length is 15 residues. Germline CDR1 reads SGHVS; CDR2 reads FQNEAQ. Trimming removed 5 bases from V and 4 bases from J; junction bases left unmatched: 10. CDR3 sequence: CASSPGTDSAYGYTF. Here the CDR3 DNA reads TGTGCCAGCAGCCCCGGGACAGATTCCGCCTATGGCTACACCTTC.

In DNA, the CDR3 is TGCAGCGTTGAACCGCCAGGGGGGGCGGATGAGCAGTTCTTC. Its translation: CSVEPPGGADEQFF. The chain couples TRBV29-1 to TRBJ2-1; D assignment may be TRBD1 or TRBD2 (7 bases each). V was clipped by 2 bases and J by 8 bases, with 16 bases between them. The CDR3 runs 14 residues. Germline V lookup: CDR1 SQVTM, CDR2 ANQGSEA.

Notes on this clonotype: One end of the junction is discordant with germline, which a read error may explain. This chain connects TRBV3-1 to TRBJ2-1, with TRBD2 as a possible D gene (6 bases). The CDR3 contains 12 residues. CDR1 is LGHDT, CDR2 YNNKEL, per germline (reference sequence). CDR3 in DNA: TGTGCCAGCAGCCTCAACGGGGACTTCGGTGTCTTC. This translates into CASSLNGDFGVF.

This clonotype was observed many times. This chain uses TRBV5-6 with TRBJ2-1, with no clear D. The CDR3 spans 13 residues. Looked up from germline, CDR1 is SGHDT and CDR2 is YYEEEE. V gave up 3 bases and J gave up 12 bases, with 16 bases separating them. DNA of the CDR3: TGTGCCAGCAGCTCGTTCGGTGGATATAGGCAGTTCTTC. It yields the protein CASSSFGGYRQFF.

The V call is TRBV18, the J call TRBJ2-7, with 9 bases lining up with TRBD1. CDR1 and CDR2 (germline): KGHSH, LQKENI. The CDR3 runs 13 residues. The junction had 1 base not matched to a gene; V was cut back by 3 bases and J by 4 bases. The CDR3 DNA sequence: TGTGCCAGCTCACCTGGGACAGGGTACGAGCAGTACTTC. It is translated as CASSPGTGYEQYF.

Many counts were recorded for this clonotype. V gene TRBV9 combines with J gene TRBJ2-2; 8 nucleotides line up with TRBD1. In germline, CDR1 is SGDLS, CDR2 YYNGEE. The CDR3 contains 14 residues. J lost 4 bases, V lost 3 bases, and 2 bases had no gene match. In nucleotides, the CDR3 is TGTGCCAGCAGCGGACAGGGGTTCACCGGGGAGCTGTTTTTT. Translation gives CASSGQGFTGELFF.

The CDR3: CASSLSGIAGAHTNEKLFF. The DNA of the CDR3 is TGTGCCAGCAGCTTGTCTGGGATTGCTGGGGCGCATACTAATGAAAAACTGTTTTTT. The chain combines TRBV5-5 with TRBJ1-4, with D maybe TRBD1 (5 bases). Germline CDR1 SGHKS, CDR2 YYEKEE (reference sequence). CDR3 length equals 19 residues. Trimming pared 1 base from V and 2 bases from J, leaving 21 bases between. The whole variable domain, remainder taken from reference TRBV5-5 and TRBJ1-4, is DAGVTQSPTHLIKTRGQQVTLRCSPISGHKSVSWYQQVLGQGPQFIFQYYEKEERGRGNFPDRFSARQFPNYSSELNVNALLLGDSALYLCASSLSGIAGAHTNEKLFFGSGTQLSVL.

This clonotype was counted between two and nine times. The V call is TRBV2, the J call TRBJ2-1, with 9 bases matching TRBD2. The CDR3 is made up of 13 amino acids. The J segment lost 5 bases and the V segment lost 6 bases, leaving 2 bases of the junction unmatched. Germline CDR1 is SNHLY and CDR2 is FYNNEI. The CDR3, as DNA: TGTGCCAGCAGGCTAGCGGGGAACAATGAGCAGTTCTTC. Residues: CASRLAGNNEQFF. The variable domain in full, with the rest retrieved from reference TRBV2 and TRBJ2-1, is EPEVTQTPSHQVTQMGQEVILRCVPISNHLYFYWYRQILGQKVEFLVSFYNNEISEKSEIFDDQFSVERPDGSNFTLKIRSTKLEDSAMYFCASRLAGNNEQFFGPGTRLTVL.

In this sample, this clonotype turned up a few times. The CDR3 spells CASSSPSGSYEQFF. The CDR3 DNA follows: TGTGCCAGCAGCTCGCCTAGCGGGAGCTATGAGCAGTTCTTC. The chain employs TRBV7-2 and TRBJ2-1; 10 bases match TRBD2. Germline V gene sequence: CDR1 SGHTA, CDR2 FQGNSA. This CDR3 has 14 amino acids. J was trimmed by 8 bases and V by 4 bases; bases with no gene match: 5.

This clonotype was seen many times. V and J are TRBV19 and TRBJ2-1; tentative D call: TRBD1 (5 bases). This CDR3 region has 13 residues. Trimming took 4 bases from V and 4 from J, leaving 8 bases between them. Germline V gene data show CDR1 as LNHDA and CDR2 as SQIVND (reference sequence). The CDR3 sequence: CASSRTLYNEQFF. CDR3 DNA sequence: TGTGCCAGTAGTAGGACACTTTACAATGAGCAGTTCTTC. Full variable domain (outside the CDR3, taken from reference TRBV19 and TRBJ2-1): DGGITQSPKYLFRKEGQNVTLSCEQNLNHDAMYWYRQDPGQGLRLIYYSQIVNDFQKGDIAEGYSVSREKKESFPLTVTSAQKNPTAFYLCASSRTLYNEQFFGPGTRLTVL.

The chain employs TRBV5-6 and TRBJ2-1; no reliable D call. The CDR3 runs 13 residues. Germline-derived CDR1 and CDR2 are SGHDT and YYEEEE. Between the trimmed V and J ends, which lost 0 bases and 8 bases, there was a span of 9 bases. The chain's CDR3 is CASSLVGVHEQFF. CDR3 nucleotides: TGTGCCAGCAGCTTGGTTGGAGTACATGAGCAGTTCTTC.